This T cell receptor beta chain was found in a study of T cells in tuberculosis. Study in general: Sequenced TCRs come from CD1B-GMM tetramer-binding T cells. Blood was taken before or within 7 days of anti-tuberculosis therapy.

There are 14 residues in the CDR3. Germline V gives CDR1 SGHRS, CDR2 YFSETQ. Losses at the gene ends were 3 bases for V and 7 bases for J; bases not matched to a gene: 7. Time point in this sample: new active TB diagnosis, blood taken before or within 7 days of starting treatment. HIV-seronegative South African adults aged 18 years or older had newly diagnosed active tuberculosis. This clone showed up just a few times. The method was immunoSEQ multiplex PCR; TCRdb's version includes in-frame clones alone and lacks a portion of them. The profile shows under 45,000 clones, approximately 90% of them singletons.

This material consisted of PBMCs, taken at tuberculosis diagnosis. The chain combines TRBV5-1 with TRBJ2-1, with 7 bases fitting TRBD1. The TCR was taken from an adult with tuberculosis. The CDR3 bases are TGCGCCAGCAGCTATGGGACAGAAGTTAATGAGCAGTTCTTC. Amino acids: CASSYGTEVNEQFF.